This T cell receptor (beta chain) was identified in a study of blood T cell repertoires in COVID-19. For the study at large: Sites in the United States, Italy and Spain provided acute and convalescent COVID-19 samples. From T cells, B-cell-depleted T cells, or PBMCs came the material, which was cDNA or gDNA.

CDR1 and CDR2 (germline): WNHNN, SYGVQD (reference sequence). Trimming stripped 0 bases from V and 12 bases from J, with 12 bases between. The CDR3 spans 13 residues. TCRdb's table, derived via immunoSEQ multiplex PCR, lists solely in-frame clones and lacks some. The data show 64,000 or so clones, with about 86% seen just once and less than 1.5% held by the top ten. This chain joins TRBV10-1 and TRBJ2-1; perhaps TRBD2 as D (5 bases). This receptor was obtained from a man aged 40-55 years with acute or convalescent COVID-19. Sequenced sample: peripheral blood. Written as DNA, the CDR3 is TGCGCCAGCAGTGAGTCCTCTCCGGGGAGGCAGTTCTTC. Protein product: CASSESSPGRQFF.